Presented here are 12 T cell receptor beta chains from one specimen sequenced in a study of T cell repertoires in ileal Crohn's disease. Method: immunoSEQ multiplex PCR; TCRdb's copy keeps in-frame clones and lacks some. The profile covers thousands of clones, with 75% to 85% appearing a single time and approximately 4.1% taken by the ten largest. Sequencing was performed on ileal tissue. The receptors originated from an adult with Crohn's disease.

Here the CDR3 reads CATSRDQGRTGNTIYF. DNA of the CDR3: TGTGCCACCAGCAGAGACCAGGGAAGAACTGGAAACACCATATATTTT. The V call is TRBV15, the J call TRBJ1-3, with D perhaps TRBD1 (5 bases). The CDR3 spans 16 residues. Germline loops: CDR1 LNHNV, CDR2 YYDKDF (reference sequence). Trimming took 0 bases from V and 2 from J, leaving 11 bases between them.

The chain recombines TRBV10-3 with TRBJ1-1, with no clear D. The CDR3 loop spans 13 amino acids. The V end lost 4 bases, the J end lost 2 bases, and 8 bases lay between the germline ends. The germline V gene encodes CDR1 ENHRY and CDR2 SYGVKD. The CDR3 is CAISGGGNTEAFF. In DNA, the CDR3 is TGTGCCATCAGTGGAGGTGGAAACACTGAAGCTTTCTTT.

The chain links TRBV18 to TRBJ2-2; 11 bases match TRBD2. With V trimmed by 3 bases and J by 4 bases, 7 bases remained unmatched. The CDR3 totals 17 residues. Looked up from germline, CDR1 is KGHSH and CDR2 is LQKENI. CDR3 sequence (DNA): TGTGCCAGCTCACCCCTAGCGGGAGGCCAACCCACCGGGGAGCTGTTTTTT. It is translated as CASSPLAGGQPTGELFF.

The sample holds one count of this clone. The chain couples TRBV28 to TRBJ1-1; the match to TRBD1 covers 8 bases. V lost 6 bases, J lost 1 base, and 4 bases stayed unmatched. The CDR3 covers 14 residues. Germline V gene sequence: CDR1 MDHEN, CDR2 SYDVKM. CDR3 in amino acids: CASRRQGQNTEAFF. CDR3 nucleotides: TGTGCCAGCAGAAGACAGGGGCAGAACACTGAAGCTTTCTTT.

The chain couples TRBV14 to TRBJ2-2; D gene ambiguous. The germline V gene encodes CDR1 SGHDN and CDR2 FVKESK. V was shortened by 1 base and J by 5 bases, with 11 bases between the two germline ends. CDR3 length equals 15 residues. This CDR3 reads CASSQGYETTGELFF. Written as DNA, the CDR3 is TGTGCCAGCAGCCAAGGGTATGAGACAACCGGGGAGCTGTTTTTT.

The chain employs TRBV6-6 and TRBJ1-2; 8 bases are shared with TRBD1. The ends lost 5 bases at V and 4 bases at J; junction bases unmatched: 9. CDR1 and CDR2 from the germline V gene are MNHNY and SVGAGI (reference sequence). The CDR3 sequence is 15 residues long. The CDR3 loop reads CASSRPGQESYGYTF. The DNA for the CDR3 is TGTGCCAGCAGTCGACCGGGACAGGAGTCCTATGGCTACACCTTC.

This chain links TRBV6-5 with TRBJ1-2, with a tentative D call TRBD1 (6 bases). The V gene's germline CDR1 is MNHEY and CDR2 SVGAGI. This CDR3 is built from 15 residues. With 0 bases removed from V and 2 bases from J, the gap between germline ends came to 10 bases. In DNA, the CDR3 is TGTGCCAGCAGTTACTCGAGACAGGCCAACTATGGCTACACCTTC. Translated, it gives CASSYSRQANYGYTF.

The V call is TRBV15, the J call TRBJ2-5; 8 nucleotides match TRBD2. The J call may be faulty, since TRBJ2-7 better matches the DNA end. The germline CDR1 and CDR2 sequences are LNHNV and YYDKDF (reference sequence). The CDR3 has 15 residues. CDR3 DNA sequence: TGTGCCACCAGCAGCGCCGCCGGGAGGGCGTACGAGCAGTACTTC. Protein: CATSSAAGRAYEQYF.

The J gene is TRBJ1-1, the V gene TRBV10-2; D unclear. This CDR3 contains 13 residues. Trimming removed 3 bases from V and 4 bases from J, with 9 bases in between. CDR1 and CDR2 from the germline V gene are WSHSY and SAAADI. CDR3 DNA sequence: TGCGCCAGCAGTGATAAGAGGGTCACTGAAGCTTTCTTT. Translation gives CASSDKRVTEAFF.

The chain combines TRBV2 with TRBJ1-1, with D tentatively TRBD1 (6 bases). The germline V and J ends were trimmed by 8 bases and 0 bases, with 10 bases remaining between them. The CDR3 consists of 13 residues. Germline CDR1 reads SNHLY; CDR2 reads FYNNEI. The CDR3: CASLQGMNTEAFF. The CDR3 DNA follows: TGTGCCAGCTTACAGGGAATGAACACTGAAGCTTTCTTT.

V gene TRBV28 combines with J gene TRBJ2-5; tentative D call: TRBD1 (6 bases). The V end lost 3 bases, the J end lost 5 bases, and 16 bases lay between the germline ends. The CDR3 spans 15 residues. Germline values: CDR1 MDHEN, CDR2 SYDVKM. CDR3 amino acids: CASSFRQDGAETQYF. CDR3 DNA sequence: TGTGCCAGCAGTTTTCGACAGGACGGAGCGGAGACCCAGTACTTC.

The CDR3: CASRRGTTTDTQYF. CDR3 DNA sequence: TGTGCCAGCAGACGAGGGACTACGACAGATACGCAGTATTTT. The chain links TRBV7-9 to TRBJ2-3; 7 nucleotides align to TRBD2. The CDR3 consists of 14 residues. V was pared by 6 bases and J by 3 bases, with 6 bases of the junction left unmatched. Germline V CDR1 and CDR2: SEHNR, FQNEAQ (reference sequence).